These T cell receptor beta chains were read from a single sample in a study of blood T cell repertoires in COVID-19. TCRdb's copy holds only in-frame clones and misses some; the assay was immunoSEQ multiplex PCR. The sample yields about 250,000 clones, around 84% seen once. The sample comprised PBMCs or T cells enriched from blood (not recorded which). All receptors come from a man between 35 and 55 years old who had recovered from COVID-19. CDR3s include the opening cysteine and the closing phenylalanine or tryptophan. A D gene is named only where the DNA matches it firmly. Some rows have no size entry. The others give once, few or many, or a class for an expanded clone.

j_gene,v_gene,d_gene,abundance,CDR3nt,CDR3aa
TRBJ2-2,TRBV9,.,.,TGTGCCAGCACCCCTAGACTGTCAACCGGGGAGCTGTTTTTT,CASTPRLSTGELFF
TRBJ2-7,TRBV28,TRBD2,.,TGTGCCAGCACTCTGGGCCGGACTAGCTCCTACGAGCAGTACTTC,CASTLGRTSSYEQYF
TRBJ1-3,TRBV19,.,once,TGTGCCAGTAGTCAACAGGGAGCAGGAAACACCATATATTTT,CASSQQGAGNTIYF
TRBJ1-1,TRBV19,.,.,TGTGCCAGTAGAAACCGGGGGGTCTCCACTGAAGCTTTCTTT,CASRNRGVSTEAFF
TRBJ1-4,TRBV2,TRBD1,.,TGTGCCAGCATCCGGGACAGGGGAACTAATGAAAAACTGTTTTTT,CASIRDRGTNEKLFF
TRBJ2-5,TRBV7-6,.,.,TGTGCCAGCAGCTCACCGCGGGCGGGACAAGAGACCCAGTACTTC,CASSSPRAGQETQYF
TRBJ2-3,TRBV5-8,TRBD1,.,TGTGCCAGCAGCTTGGTAGGGACAGGGAGGCAGTATTTT,CASSLVGTGRQYF
TRBJ2-7,TRBV7-2,TRBD2,.,TGTGCCAGCAGCTTAGACGCGGGAGGGGGGGAGCAGTACTTC,CASSLDAGGGEQYF
TRBJ2-5,TRBV3-1/TRBV3-2,TRBD1,.,TGTGCCAGCAGCCCGGGACAGGGGTCCATTCAAGAGACCCAGTACTTC,CASSPGQGSIQETQYF
TRBJ1-1,TRBV30,TRBD1,.,TGTGCCTGGAGAAGGCAGGGGGACACTGAAGCTTTCTTT,CAWRRQGDTEAFF
TRBJ2-5,TRBV5-1,.,.,TGCGCCAGCGCCCACCCAGCGGCTCAAGAGACCCAGTACTTC,CASAHPAAQETQYF
TRBJ1-5,TRBV5-1,.,.,TGCGCCAGCAGGGCGAGCGGGGATAGCAATCAGCCCCAGCATTTT,CASRASGDSNQPQHF
TRBJ2-5,TRBV19,.,.,TGTGCCAGTAGTGTCCAGTTAGCGGCCCAAGAGACCCAGTACTTC,CASSVQLAAQETQYF
TRBJ2-7,TRBV5-6,.,.,TGTGCCAGCAGCTATAATAGCGGTTTCTACGAGCAGTACTTC,CASSYNSGFYEQYF
TRBJ1-1,TRBV5-1,.,.,TGCGCCAGCAGCGTAGGAACAGGGTTCACTGAAGCTTTCTTT,CASSVGTGFTEAFF
TRBJ2-5,TRBV3-1/TRBV3-2,.,.,TGTGCCAGCAGCCTCCAGGGGGGCCAAGAGACCCAGTACTTC,CASSLQGGQETQYF
TRBJ2-7,TRBV5-1,.,.,TGCGCCAGCAGAGAGTCCTACGAGCAGTACTTC,CASRESYEQYF
TRBJ2-1,TRBV29-1,TRBD2,.,TGCAGCGTTGAACTTAGCGGGAGGGGAGAAACCTACAATGAGCAGTTCTTC,CSVELSGRGETYNEQFF
TRBJ1-2,TRBV5-8,.,few,TGTGCCAGCAGCTTGGAGCCGGCTAACTATGGCTACACCTTC,CASSLEPANYGYTF
TRBJ2-7,TRBV25-1,.,.,TGTGCCAGCAGTGAATACGGAGCCTACGAGCAGTACTTC,CASSEYGAYEQYF
TRBJ2-7,TRBV9,.,.,TGTGCCAGCAGCGTAGACGACTCTGAGGGCTACGAGCAGTACTTC,CASSVDDSEGYEQYF
TRBJ1-1,TRBV7-9,.,.,TGTGCCAGCGGATCCGGGGCTGAAGCTTTCTTT,CASGSGAEAFF
TRBJ1-1,TRBV7-9,.,.,TGTGCCAGCAAACCGACCCAATATCTAGGAACTGAAGCTTTCTTT,CASKPTQYLGTEAFF
TRBJ2-7,TRBV7-6,TRBD1,.,TGTGCCAGCAGCCGTTTTCGACCGGGACAGGGGCTCCACGAGCAGTACTTC,CASSRFRPGQGLHEQYF
TRBJ2-1,TRBV3-1/TRBV3-2,TRBD1,.,TGTGCCAGCAGCCGAACAACCTGGACAGGGGGCAATGAGCAGTTCTTC,CASSRTTWTGGNEQFF
TRBJ1-1,TRBV5-4,.,.,TGTGCCAGCAGCGTCGGACAGCGCATTAGCACTGAAGCTTTCTTT,CASSVGQRISTEAFF
TRBJ1-4,TRBV9,TRBD1,.,TGTGCCAGCAGCTCCGGGACAGGGGGTGAAAAACTGTTTTTT,CASSSGTGGEKLFF
TRBJ1-4,TRBV6-5,.,.,TGTGCCAGCAGTTACTCGAAACAGCCCAGAGAAAAACTGTTTTTT,CASSYSKQPREKLFF
TRBJ2-5,TRBV27,TRBD2,once,TGTGCCAGCAGTTTACTAGCGGCCGCAGAGACCCAGTACTTC,CASSLLAAAETQYF
TRBJ2-2,TRBV19,.,.,TGTGCCAGTAGGCAGACAGTCACCACCGGGGAGCTGTTTTTT,CASRQTVTTGELFF
TRBJ1-2,TRBV28,TRBD1,.,TGTGCCAGCAGGGAAACCGGGACAGGGCAAGCCTATGGCTACACCTTC,CASRETGTGQAYGYTF
TRBJ1-2,TRBV6-2/TRBV6-3,.,.,TGTGCCAGCAGCCCGAGGGCCAGTGGCTACACCTTC,CASSPRASGYTF
TRBJ1-1,TRBV20-1,.,.,TGCAGTGCTAGTATACAGCCAAACACTGAAGCTTTCTTT,CSASIQPNTEAFF
TRBJ1-5,TRBV4-1,.,.,TGCGCCAGCAGCCACCCCGCGGGGTCCCTTTTGAACGTAAATCAGCCCCAGCATTTT,CASSHPAGSLLNVNQPQHF
TRBJ2-1,TRBV7-8,TRBD2,.,TGTGCCAGCAGCTTAGTCGGCGGGAGCCTCTCCTACAATGAGCAGTTCTTC,CASSLVGGSLSYNEQFF
TRBJ1-4,TRBV4-3,.,few,TGCGCCAGCAGCCAAGATATCTGGGGGGAAGAAAAACTGTTTTTT,CASSQDIWGEEKLFF
TRBJ1-6,TRBV7-2,.,.,TGTGCCAGCAGCCTATACCTGGCAGGGGATTATTCACCCCTCCACTTT,CASSLYLAGDYSPLHF
TRBJ1-3,TRBV9,.,.,TGTGCCAGCAGCAGACAGAGCTCTGGAAACACCATATATTTT,CASSRQSSGNTIYF
TRBJ1-2,TRBV3-1/TRBV3-2,.,.,TGTGCCAGCAGCCACCTTAGGGGAGGGGGGAATGGCTACACCTTC,CASSHLRGGGNGYTF
TRBJ2-6,TRBV6-6,TRBD1,.,TGTGCCAGCAGTTCAACAGGGGTCGGGGCCAACGTCCTGACTTTC,CASSSTGVGANVLTF
TRBJ1-6,TRBV6-4,TRBD1,.,TGTGCCAGCAGTGCTGTTCCCGGGACAGGTTTCAGATCACCCCTCCACTTT,CASSAVPGTGFRSPLHF
TRBJ2-7,TRBV5-4,.,once,TGTGCCAGCAGCTTGGACCGGCTCGCGGCGCCCGAGCAGTACTTC,CASSLDRLAAPEQYF
TRBJ1-1,TRBV19,.,.,TGTGCCAGTAGTATGCAGAGGGCTGAAGCTTTCTTT,CASSMQRAEAFF
TRBJ2-7,TRBV29-1,.,many,TGCAGCGTTGAACGAGCGGGCTTTGACGAGCAGTACTTC,CSVERAGFDEQYF
TRBJ1-4,TRBV7-9,.,few,TGTGCCAGCAGCTTACCCACAGGGAGTTCAGAGGAAAAACTGTTTTTT,CASSLPTGSSEEKLFF
TRBJ2-3,TRBV30,.,.,TGTGCCTGGAGTGTACTCAGGGGCGAGCAAGATACGCAGTATTTT,CAWSVLRGEQDTQYF
TRBJ2-7,TRBV28,TRBD2,.,TGTGCCAGCATTCCCCGACTAGCGGGACACTACGAGCAGTACTTC,CASIPRLAGHYEQYF
TRBJ1-2,TRBV5-4,.,.,TGTGCCAGCAGCTTGGCACAGGAACCCTTAGCTAACTATGGCTACACCTTC,CASSLAQEPLANYGYTF
TRBJ1-3,TRBV6-5,.,.,TGTGCCAGCAGTCCCGAGTGGGGGGCTGGAAACACCATATATTTT,CASSPEWGAGNTIYF
TRBJ1-1,TRBV9,.,.,TGTGCCAGCAGCGTAGGTTGGGGACAACAAGCTTTCTTT,CASSVGWGQQAFF
TRBJ2-1,TRBV10-3,TRBD2,.,TGTGCCATCAGTGGGGTAGCGGGAGGCAATGAGCAGTTCTTC,CAISGVAGGNEQFF
TRBJ2-7,TRBV7-2,.,.,TGTGCCAGCAGCTTACAGTACCGCTACGAGCAGTACTTC,CASSLQYRYEQYF
TRBJ2-7,TRBV6-6,.,.,TGTGCCAGCAGTTATAACTACGAGCAGTACTTC,CASSYNYEQYF
TRBJ2-5,TRBV5-1,.,few,TGCGCCAGCAGCCCTGGTGGAGGGAGCGAGACCCAGTACTTC,CASSPGGGSETQYF
TRBJ2-2,TRBV27,.,.,TGTGCCAGTGGAAGGGGCCTCGCGAACACCGGGGAGCTGTTTTTT,CASGRGLANTGELFF
TRBJ2-7,TRBV5-1,TRBD1,.,TGCGCCAGCAGCCGAACCGGGACAGGGACCCCCGAGCAGTACTTC,CASSRTGTGTPEQYF